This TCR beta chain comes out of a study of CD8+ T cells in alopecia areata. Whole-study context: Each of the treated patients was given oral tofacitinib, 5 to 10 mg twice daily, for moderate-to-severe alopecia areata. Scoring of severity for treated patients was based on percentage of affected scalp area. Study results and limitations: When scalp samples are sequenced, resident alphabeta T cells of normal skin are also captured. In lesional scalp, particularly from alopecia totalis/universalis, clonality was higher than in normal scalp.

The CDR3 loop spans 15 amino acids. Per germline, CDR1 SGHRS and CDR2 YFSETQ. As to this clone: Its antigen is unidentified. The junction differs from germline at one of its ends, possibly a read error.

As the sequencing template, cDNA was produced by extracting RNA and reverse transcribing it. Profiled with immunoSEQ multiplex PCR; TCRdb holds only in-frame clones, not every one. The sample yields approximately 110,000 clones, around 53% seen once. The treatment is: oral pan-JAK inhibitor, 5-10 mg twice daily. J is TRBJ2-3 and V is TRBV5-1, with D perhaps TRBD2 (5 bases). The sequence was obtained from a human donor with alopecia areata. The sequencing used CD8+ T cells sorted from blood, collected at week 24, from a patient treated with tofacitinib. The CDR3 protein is CTSSYGDSSTDTQYF. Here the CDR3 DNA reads TGCACCAGCAGCTACGGGGATTCTAGCACAGATACGCAGTATTTT.